This record concerns one T cell receptor (beta chain) sequence. Its antigen is currently unknown. Using immunoSEQ multiplex PCR, the repertoire was profiled, and TCRdb retains in-frame clones only, with some absent. The profile covers some 120,000 clones, with more than 75% appearing a single time and 0.95% to 1.5% taken by the ten largest. This sample stems from a study of T cell responses to AZD1222 COVID-19 vaccine. The study, taken as a whole, reports: Unmutated variant regions are reportedly the target of nearly half of TCRs that are spike-specific. Donors were chiefly white British, with a greater number of females, and clonal diversity was perhaps underestimated.

V lost 0 bases and J 4 bases, leaving 24 bases between the germline ends. Per the germline V gene, CDR1 is SGHVS and CDR2 is FQNEAQ. The CDR3 has 19 residues. Sample: peripheral blood, taken on day 0 of AZD1222 vaccination. The sequence was obtained from an adult in good health. The rearrangement joins TRBV7-8 to TRBJ1-2; possibly TRBD1 for D (5 bases). The CDR3, as DNA: TGTGCCAGCAGCTTAGCGAATAGACAGCTTTTTAGGGTGCCCTATGGCTACACCTTC. Its protein product is CASSLANRQLFRVPYGYTF.